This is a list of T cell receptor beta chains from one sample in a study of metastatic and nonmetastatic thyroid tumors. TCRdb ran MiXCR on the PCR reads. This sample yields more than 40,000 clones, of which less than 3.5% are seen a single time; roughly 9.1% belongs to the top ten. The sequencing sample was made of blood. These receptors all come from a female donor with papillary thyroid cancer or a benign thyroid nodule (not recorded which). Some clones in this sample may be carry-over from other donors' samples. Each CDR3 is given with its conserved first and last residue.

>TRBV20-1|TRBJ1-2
CSARMGNYGYTF
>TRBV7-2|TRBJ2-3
CASSLLGWGDTDTQYF
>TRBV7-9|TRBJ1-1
CASSPRRGGSRLLF
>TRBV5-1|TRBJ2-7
CASTGSGLAAYEQYF
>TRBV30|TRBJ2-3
CAWTGWVGDTQYF
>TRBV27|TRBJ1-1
CASAVTVNTEAFF
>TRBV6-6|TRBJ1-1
CASSYSAGNTEAFF
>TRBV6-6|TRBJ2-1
CASSYRDDAYNEQFF
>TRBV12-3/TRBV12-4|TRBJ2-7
CASSFTRPGTGTYEQYF
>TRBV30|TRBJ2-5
CAWSAYSGLAGGRLLETQYF
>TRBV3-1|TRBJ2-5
CASSYEQETQYF
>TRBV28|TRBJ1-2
CASRSPVSAGYGYTF
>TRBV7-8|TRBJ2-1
CASSLFQPQSTSRYNEQFF
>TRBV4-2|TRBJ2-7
CASSQGPDYEQYF
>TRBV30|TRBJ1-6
CAWSVGSPLHF
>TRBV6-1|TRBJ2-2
CASKGGFTGELFF
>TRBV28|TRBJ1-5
CASSSIPQFTVGNQPQHF
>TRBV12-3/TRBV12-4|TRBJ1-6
CASRGLDRASPLHF
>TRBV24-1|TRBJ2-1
CATSGGSGWGDEQFF
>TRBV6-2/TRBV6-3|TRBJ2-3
CASSDRRYTDTQYF
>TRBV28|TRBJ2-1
CASRRTSGSYNEQFF
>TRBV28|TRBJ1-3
CASISPAEPHSGNTIYF
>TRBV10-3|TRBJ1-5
CAISAGNQPQHF
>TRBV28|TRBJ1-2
CASTPRDRPMHGYTF
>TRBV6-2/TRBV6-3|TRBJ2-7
CASSLQGGTYEQYF
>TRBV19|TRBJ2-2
CASRGTGIAGELFF
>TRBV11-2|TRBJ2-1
CASDKTGQGANEQFF
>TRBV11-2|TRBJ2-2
CASSLDRGRVGELFF
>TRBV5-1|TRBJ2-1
CASSLASTEPNEQFF
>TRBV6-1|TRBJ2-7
CASSPTPGQGAYEQYF
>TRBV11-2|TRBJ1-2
CASSPDRVVGGYTF
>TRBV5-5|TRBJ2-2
CASSYGGNTGELFF
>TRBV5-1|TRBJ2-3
CASSLGAKTDTQYF
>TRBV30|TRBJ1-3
CAWAGTGHSGNTIYF
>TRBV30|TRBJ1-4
CAWRDKTGWGEKLFF
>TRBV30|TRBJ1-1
CAWRGLVENTEAFF
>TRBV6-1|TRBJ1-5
CASTPFLGQGANHQPQHF
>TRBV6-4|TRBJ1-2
CASSDSDRGYGYTF
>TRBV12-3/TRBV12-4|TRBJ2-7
CASSPTRTYEQYF
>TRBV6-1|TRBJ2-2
CASSSRESPGELFF
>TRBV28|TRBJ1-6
CASSPPRGPLHF